This T cell receptor beta chain was captured by sequencing in a study of molecular identifiers for immune sequencing clone quantification. About the research overall: Replicate runs used RNA from around 18,000 or 91,000 naive CD8 cells, which was split five ways into aliquots, and four of those aliquots were then sequenced.

TCR libraries were built in bulk with a published protocol and specific TCR primers. Each CDR3 protein is one row after TCRdb ran MiXCR on the PCR reads. The sample lists about 630,000 distinct CDR3 sequences; roughly 25% were seen once. The CDR3 has 14 residues. CDR1 is MNHEY and CDR2 is SVGEGT in the germline V gene. This clonotype occurred a few times. Antigen: not known. An end of the junction does not agree with germline; a read error may underlie this. Study-level findings and limits: Whereas clones above 20 RNA copies held under 1% of naive-cell molecules, they held over 97% of effector molecules.

As CD8+CD4-CCR7+CD45RA+ cells, naive CD8 T cells were sorted. The origin of this receptor is a human donor in good health. Some libraries in this study had Jurkat cell RNA spiked in. The V gene is TRBV6-2 or TRBV6-3, the J gene TRBJ2-1; D not resolved. What was sequenced was naive CD8+ T cells from blood, with Jurkat cell RNA spiked in. Sample subset: FACS-sorted CD8+CD4-CCR7+CD45RA+ naive T cells. The CDR3, as DNA: TGTGCCAGCAGCTACTCCCACGAGCAGAATGAGCAGTTCTTC. This encodes CASSYSHEQNEQFF.